Following are 30 T cell receptor beta chains from one sample sequenced in a study of cytomegalovirus exposure and HLA in healthy donors (dated by TCRdb to between 2016 and 2019). Receptor libraries were prepared by the immunoSEQ multiplex PCR assay. A mixture of 60 forward primers for TCR Vbeta segments and 13 reverse primers for TCR Jbeta segments was used in the multiplex PCR. The table was pulled from immuneACCESS by TCRdb, which kept in-frame rearrangements only. Such tables lose some clones; where checked, under half of the loss comes from unresolved V genes, and the rest has no known cause. The sample contains approximately 210,000 clones, about 87% of them found a single time. Together, the top ten hold about 1.7% of the sample. Sample: PBMCs. Every receptor here comes from a woman aged 18-30 years in good health and CMV-seronegative.

The V call is TRBV11-3, the J call TRBJ2-2; D might be TRBD1 (5 bases). Germline assignment: CDR1 SGHNT and CDR2 YENEEA. V was pared by 0 bases and J by 2 bases, with 10 bases between. This CDR3 spans 16 amino acids. CDR3 nucleotides: TGTGCCAGCAGCTTAGATGGAAGGGGTAACACCGGGGAGCTGTTTTTT. Protein sequence: CASSLDGRGNTGELFF.

The chain couples TRBV7-9 to TRBJ2-2, with a tentative D call TRBD2 (5 bases). Germline V lookup: CDR1 SEHNR, CDR2 FQNEAQ (reference sequence). CDR3 length: 13 residues. Trimming took 5 bases from V and 5 from J, leaving 9 bases between them. In DNA, the CDR3 is TGTGCCAGCAGCCTTTCGGGGACCGGGGAGCTGTTTTTT. Translation: CASSLSGTGELFF. Full variable domain (rest looked up from reference TRBV7-9 and TRBJ2-2): DTGVSQNPRHKITKRGQNVTFRCDPISEHNRLYWYRQTLGQGPEFLTYFQNEAQLEKSRLLSDRFSAERPKGSFSTLEIQRTEQGDSAMYLCASSLSGTGELFFGEGSRLTVL.

This clone is a singleton in its sample. This chain uses TRBV16 with TRBJ2-1, with 7 nucleotides matching TRBD1. The CDR3 is made up of 14 amino acids. Trimming took 2 bases from V and 6 from J; bases not matched to a gene: 4. Germline V CDR1 and CDR2: KGHSY, FQNENV. CDR3 DNA sequence: TGTGCCAGCAGCCAACGACAGGGCGCCAATGAGCAGTTCTTC. It yields the protein CASSQRQGANEQFF.

This clone was observed a single time. The J gene is TRBJ1-5, the V gene TRBV30, with 11 positions matching TRBD1. With 5 bases clipped from V and 3 bases from J, the junction kept 18 bases outside the gene matches. The CDR3 consists of 19 residues. Looked up from germline, CDR1 is GTSNPN and CDR2 is SVGIG (reference sequence). The CDR3 protein is CAWGATRTGGRRSNQPQHF. The DNA of the CDR3 is TGTGCCTGGGGAGCGACGAGGACAGGGGGCCGTCGGTCCAATCAGCCCCAGCATTTT.

V is TRBV4-1 and J is TRBJ2-1; TRBD2 matches 11 bases. V shed 5 bases, J shed 4 bases, and the junction held 4 bases outside the gene matches. This CDR3 has 15 residues. Germline V gene sequence: CDR1 MGHRA, CDR2 YSYEKL. The CDR3 coding sequence is TGCGCCAGCAGCGGGACTAGCGGCCCATACAATGAGCAGTTCTTC. Its protein is CASSGTSGPYNEQFF.

This chain connects TRBV15 to TRBJ2-5, with 11 nucleotides matching TRBD2. V lost 3 bases to trimming and J lost 4 bases; unmatched junction nucleotides: 7. This CDR3 has 16 residues. Germline assignment: CDR1 LNHNV and CDR2 YYDKDF (reference sequence). The CDR3 is CATSSPGLAGGETQYF. The CDR3 DNA is TGTGCCACCAGCAGCCCCGGGCTAGCGGGGGGAGAGACCCAGTACTTC.

The chain combines TRBV7-9 with TRBJ2-2, with D possibly matching TRBD2 (6 bases). V lost 5 bases to trimming and J lost 4 bases, with 14 bases between them. Germline values: CDR1 SEHNR, CDR2 FQNEAQ (reference sequence). This CDR3 comprises 15 residues. CDR3 region: CASSLTPGVTGELFF. CDR3 nucleotides: TGTGCCAGCAGCCTAACTCCGGGGGTCACCGGGGAGCTGTTTTTT.

J is TRBJ2-7 and V is TRBV7-9; 8 bases align to TRBD1. J gave up 5 bases and V 6 bases, and 9 bases lay outside the gene matches. The CDR3 is 14 amino acids. Germline V CDR1 and CDR2: SEHNR, FQNEAQ (reference sequence). The DNA of the CDR3 is TGTGCCAGCAGTCCAACAGGGGGAAGTGACGAGCAGTACTTC. Its protein is CASSPTGGSDEQYF. Supplemented by reference TRBV7-9 and TRBJ2-7, the full variable domain reads DTGVSQNPRHKITKRGQNVTFRCDPISEHNRLYWYRQTLGQGPEFLTYFQNEAQLEKSRLLSDRFSAERPKGSFSTLEIQRTEQGDSAMYLCASSPTGGSDEQYFGPGTRLTVT.

V usage is TRBV6-1 and J usage is TRBJ1-4; TRBD1 is a possible D gene (6 bases). This CDR3 region has 17 residues. CDR1 and CDR2 (germline): MNHNS, SASEGT. The germline V and J ends were trimmed by 1 base and 5 bases, with 17 bases remaining between them. The CDR3 nucleotides read TGTGCCAGCAGTGAAGGTGGGAGGGGGGCGAGAAATGAAAAACTGTTTTTT. Residues: CASSEGGRGARNEKLFF.

In this sample, this clone turned up a few times. The V call is TRBV30, the J call TRBJ2-7; a possible D gene is TRBD1 (6 bases). Germline values: CDR1 GTSNPN, CDR2 SVGIG (reference sequence). CDR3 length: 14 amino acids. The V and J ends lost 1 base and 0 bases respectively, with 10 bases between them. In DNA, the CDR3 is TGTGCCTGGAGTGCCGAGACAGGCTCCTACGAGCAGTACTTC. This codes for CAWSAETGSYEQYF.

The V call is TRBV19, the J call TRBJ2-1; D is uncertain. Germline values: CDR1 LNHDA, CDR2 SQIVND (reference sequence). Trimming removed 1 base at V and 3 bases at J, with 10 bases between. The CDR3 loop spans 15 amino acids. The CDR3 loop reads CASSIGPEDYNEQFF. Here the CDR3 DNA reads TGTGCCAGTAGTATAGGGCCAGAGGACTACAATGAGCAGTTCTTC.

V usage is TRBV2 and J usage is TRBJ1-1; 7 bases match TRBD1. CDR1 and CDR2 from the germline V gene are SNHLY and FYNNEI. V lost 1 base and J lost 3; bases outside the gene matches: 8. This CDR3 has 16 residues. CDR3 bases: TGTGCCAGCAGTGAAGAGTATGGACAGGCGTACACTGAAGCTTTCTTT. It codes for CASSEEYGQAYTEAFF.

This chain links TRBV25-1 with TRBJ1-2; 7 positions agree with TRBD1. Per the germline V gene, CDR1 is MGHDK and CDR2 is SYGVNS. The CDR3 spans 13 residues. Germline trimming cut 5 bases from V and 5 bases from J; bases unmatched to any gene: 5. In DNA form, the CDR3 reads TGTGCCAGCAGTCACGACAGGGCTTATGGCTACACCTTC. Translating it yields CASSHDRAYGYTF.

The CDR3 coding sequence is TGCAGCGTTGAATCCCGGGACAGGGGGGCCGAGCAGTACTTC. It translates to CSVESRDRGAEQYF. The J gene is TRBJ2-7, the V gene TRBV29-1; 11 nucleotides line up with TRBD1. Unmatched junction bases numbered 6, after V lost 2 bases and J lost 6 bases. Germline CDR1 is SQVTM and CDR2 is ANQGSEA. The CDR3 is 14 amino acids.

This sequence joins TRBV6-5 and TRBJ1-2, with TRBD1 identical over 9 bases. The germline V gene encodes CDR1 MNHEY and CDR2 SVGAGI. Trimming removed 6 bases from V and 3 bases from J; junction bases left unmatched: 8. The CDR3 runs to 15 residues. Here the CDR3 DNA reads TGTGCCAGCAGGCGGGACAGGGATTCGCACTATGGCTACACCTTC. Protein product: CASRRDRDSHYGYTF.

This clone was picked up one time. This rearrangement joins TRBV19 to TRBJ2-5; D is undetermined. V lost 0 bases and J lost 5, with 7 bases in between. CDR1 and CDR2 from the germline V gene are LNHDA and SQIVND (reference sequence). The CDR3 is made up of 13 amino acids. CDR3 in DNA: TGTGCCAGTAGTATAGATAGAACTGAGACCCAGTACTTC. It encodes CASSIDRTETQYF. The complete variable domain, with remaining parts taken from reference TRBV19 and TRBJ2-5, reads DGGITQSPKYLFRKEGQNVTLSCEQNLNHDAMYWYRQDPGQGLRLIYYSQIVNDFQKGDIAEGYSVSREKKESFPLTVTSAQKNPTAFYLCASSIDRTETQYFGPGTRLLVL.

The chain uses TRBV7-3 and TRBJ2-2; the match to TRBD2 covers 7 bases. V was clipped by 11 bases and J by 1 base; unmatched bases: 7. The CDR3 has 14 amino acids. CDR1 is SGHTA, CDR2 FQGTGA, per germline. The CDR3 DNA reads TGTGCCTCGGCAGCGGGACTGAACACCGGGGAGCTGTTTTTT. It codes for CASAAGLNTGELFF.

This sequence joins TRBV6-4 and TRBJ2-1; 10 nucleotides align to TRBD1. This CDR3 region has 13 residues. Germline V CDR1 and CDR2: MRHNA, SNTAGT. Trimming at V came to 6 bases and at J to 15 bases, leaving 11 bases not matched to a gene. DNA of the CDR3: TGTGCCAGCAGCCGGGACAGGGGATCGTGGCTGTTCTTC. Encoded protein: CASSRDRGSWLFF.

This chain uses TRBV28 with TRBJ1-1; unclear D gene. V shed 2 bases and J shed 5 bases, with 9 bases lying between them. The CDR3 is 13 amino acids. The germline V gene has CDR1 MDHEN and CDR2 SYDVKM. The CDR3 is CASSLPRRTEAFF. The CDR3 region has the DNA TGTGCCAGCAGTTTACCCAGGAGGACTGAAGCTTTCTTT.

This clone was counted a few times. The V and J genes are TRBV9 and TRBJ1-1; D possibly corresponds to TRBD1 (5 bases). This CDR3 contains 13 residues. Germline V gene data show CDR1 as SGDLS and CDR2 as YYNGEE. Trimming took off 3 bases at V and 4 bases at J, with 10 bases between the two ends. As DNA, the CDR3 is TGTGCCAGCAGCGAAGGGGTGAGCACTGAAGCTTTCTTT. This translates into CASSEGVSTEAFF.

The chain couples TRBV9 to TRBJ1-1; tentatively, D is TRBD1 (6 bases). The CDR3 sequence is 13 residues long. The germline gives CDR1 SGDLS, CDR2 YYNGEE. The V gene lost 2 bases and the J gene lost 6 bases, with 11 bases spanning the gap. CDR3 DNA sequence: TGTGCCAGCAGCGTGGGGGCTTGGGCTGAAGCTTTCTTT. Its protein is CASSVGAWAEAFF.

As DNA, the CDR3 is TGTGCCAGCAGTTTAGCGTTTGACACTGAAGCTTTCTTT. Translation: CASSLAFDTEAFF. The chain links TRBV28 to TRBJ1-1; D unresolved. V gave up 2 bases and J gave up 3 bases, with 7 bases separating them. The CDR3 consists of 13 residues. Germline values: CDR1 MDHEN, CDR2 SYDVKM. The full variable domain, with the rest looked up from reference TRBV28 and TRBJ1-1, is DVKVTQSSRYLVKRTGEKVFLECVQDMDHENMFWYRQDPGLGLRLIYFSYDVKMKEKGDIPEGYSVSREKKERFSLILESASTNQTSMYLCASSLAFDTEAFFGQGTRLTVV.

Concerning this clone itself: Its ends do not fully match the called genes, so a read error is possible. Other DNA sequences from this sample encode an identical CDR3 as well. The chain uses TRBV9 and TRBJ2-2; D possibly corresponds to TRBD1 (7 bases). There are 15 residues in the CDR3. Germline-derived CDR1 and CDR2 are SGDLS and YYNGEE. CDR3 residues: CASSVRGDPAGELFF. The DNA of the CDR3 is TGTGCCAGTAGCGTCAGGGGGGATCCCGCCGGGGAGCTGTTTTTT.

With regard to this clone: One junction end does not reproduce the germline sequence, and a read error may be involved. The rearrangement uses TRBV7-9 and TRBJ2-6, with 10 positions matching TRBD1. In germline, CDR1 is SEHNR, CDR2 FQNEAQ (reference sequence). The CDR3 spans 19 residues. CDR3 DNA sequence: TGTTCCAGCAGCCCTTGGGGGGGACAGGGGCCATCTGGGGCCAACGTCCTGACTTTC. Protein: CSSSPWGGQGPSGANVLTF.

V usage is TRBV27 and J usage is TRBJ1-5, with 7 bases fitting TRBD1. The V gene's germline CDR1 is MNHEY and CDR2 SMNVEV (reference sequence). V shed 5 bases, J shed 5 bases, and the junction held 9 bases outside the gene matches. This CDR3 has 15 amino acids. The CDR3 reads CASSPNRGADQPQHF. The CDR3 DNA sequence: TGTGCCAGCAGTCCAAACAGGGGAGCGGATCAGCCCCAGCATTTT.

The V call is TRBV5-4, the J call TRBJ2-6; D uncertain. Trimming took 0 bases from V and 4 from J, leaving 8 bases between them. This CDR3 is built from 15 residues. Per germline, CDR1 SGHNT and CDR2 YYREEE (reference sequence). CDR3 DNA: TGTGCCAGCAGCTTGGCCCAGGTCGGGGCCAACGTCCTGACTTTC. It encodes CASSLAQVGANVLTF.

A single count supports this clone. CDR3 DNA sequence: TGTGCCAGAAGCTCCCATTGCGGGAGGGGTCTTGGCACAGATACGCAGTATTTT. This gives the protein CARSSHCGRGLGTDTQYF. This rearrangement joins TRBV5-3 to TRBJ2-3; the match to TRBD2 covers 9 bases. TRBV5-3 is flagged as an ORF with uncertain function. J gave up 1 base and V 3 bases, and 12 bases lay outside the gene matches. The CDR3 length is 18 residues.

CDR3 in amino acids: CAWTNRGLRGRLFF. DNA of the CDR3: TGTGCCTGGACGAACAGGGGGCTTCGAGGGCGGCTGTTTTTT. This chain uses TRBV30 with TRBJ1-4; TRBD1 matches at 9 bases. The ends lost 4 bases at V and 14 bases at J; junction bases unmatched: 14. Germline V gene lookup returns CDR1 GTSNPN and CDR2 SVGIG (reference sequence). The CDR3 consists of 14 residues.

This chain uses TRBV7-6 with TRBJ1-4; 7 bases fit TRBD1. The CDR3 spans 16 residues. V was clipped by 1 base and J by 0 bases; unmatched bases: 2. Germline V gene data show CDR1 as SGHVS and CDR2 as FNYEAQ. CDR3 residues: CASSLVGQTTNEKLFF. The DNA for the CDR3 is TGTGCCAGCAGCTTAGTGGGACAGACAACTAATGAAAAACTGTTTTTT.

The V call is TRBV2, the J call TRBJ1-1; 7 nucleotides line up with TRBD1. Germline trimming cut 4 bases from V and 6 bases from J; bases unmatched to any gene: 5. Germline V lookup: CDR1 SNHLY, CDR2 FYNNEI. The length of the CDR3 is 13 residues. CDR3 sequence reads: CASSGTDRAEAFF. CDR3 in DNA: TGTGCCAGCAGTGGGACTGACAGGGCTGAAGCTTTCTTT.